One T cell receptor (beta chain) is described in this entry. Its antigen is currently unknown. Unmatched junction bases numbered 7, after V lost 10 bases and J lost 5 bases. The V gene's germline CDR1 is SNHLY and CDR2 FYNNEI. CDR3 length equals 12 residues. This PCR relied on a set of 60 Vbeta primers and 13 Jbeta primers. Using immunoSEQ multiplex PCR, the repertoire was profiled, and TCRdb retains in-frame clones only, with some absent. The sample contains fewer than 300,000 clones, about 80% of which appear only once. The sample comes from a study of cytomegalovirus exposure and HLA in healthy donors. General study points: Some highly shared sequence variants likely arose as a pipeline artifact.

The chain uses TRBV2 and TRBJ2-5, with TRBD2 matching 7 bases. The receptor's source is a girl under 10 years old in good health and CMV-seronegative. The sample comprised PBMCs. CDR3 bases: TGTGCCACCCGGGGGGAGGCGGAGACCCAGTACTTC. This codes for CATRGEAETQYF.